This T cell receptor (beta chain) derives from a study of regulatory dendritic cells for organ transplantation. Study overall: Regulatory dendritic cells came from monocytes given vitamin D3 and IL-10. Study-wide results and caveats: Mature dendritic cells appeared to drive more memory CD8+ clonal expansion than regulatory ones. Naive CD4+ and CD8+ repertoires were highly diverse; memory CD8+ was most oligoclonal.

Assay used: immunoSEQ multiplex PCR; TCRdb lists only in-frame clones, some missing. The sample records around 20,000 clones, 80% to 90% being singletons. This clone turned up a few times. Its antigen is unknown. V lost 4 bases and J lost 9, with 19 bases in between. The CDR3 is made up of 13 amino acids. The germline gives CDR1 SQVTM, CDR2 ANQGSEA. Sorted T cells were CFSE-labeled and cultured five to six days with allogeneic regulatory or mature dendritic cells at 1:10. Memory T cells were CD45RO+, naive were CD45RA+, sorted by FACS. V is TRBV29-1 and J is TRBJ2-7; D is undetermined. This receptor was obtained from a human donor in good health. The sample taken for sequencing was naive CD4+ T cells from blood cultured with regulatory dendritic cells. Subset reported: CD45RA+ naive T cells. CDR3 protein: CSVGDLELWGQYF. The CDR3 DNA reads TGCAGCGTTGGAGATCTGGAGCTATGGGGGCAGTACTTC.